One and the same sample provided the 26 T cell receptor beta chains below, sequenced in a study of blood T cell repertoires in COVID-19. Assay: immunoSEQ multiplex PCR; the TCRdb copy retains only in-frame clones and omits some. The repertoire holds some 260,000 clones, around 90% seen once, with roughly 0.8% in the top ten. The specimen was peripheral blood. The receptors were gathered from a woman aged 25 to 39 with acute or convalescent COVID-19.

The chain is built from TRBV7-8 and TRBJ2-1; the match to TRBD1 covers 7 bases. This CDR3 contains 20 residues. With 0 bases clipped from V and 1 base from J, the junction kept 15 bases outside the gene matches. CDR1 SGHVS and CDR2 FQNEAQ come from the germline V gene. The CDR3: CASSLAHSRQGLGSYNEQFF. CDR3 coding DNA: TGTGCCAGCAGCTTAGCCCATTCTCGACAGGGATTAGGGTCCTACAATGAGCAGTTCTTC.

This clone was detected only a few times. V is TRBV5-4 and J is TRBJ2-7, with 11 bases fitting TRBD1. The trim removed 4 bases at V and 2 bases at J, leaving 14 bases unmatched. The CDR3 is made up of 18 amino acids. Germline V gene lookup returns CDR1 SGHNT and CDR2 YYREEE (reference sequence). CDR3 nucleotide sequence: TGTGCCAGCAGCCCAAAGGACAGGGGGCGCTTTGCCGCCTACGAGCAGTACTTC. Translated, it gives CASSPKDRGRFAAYEQYF.

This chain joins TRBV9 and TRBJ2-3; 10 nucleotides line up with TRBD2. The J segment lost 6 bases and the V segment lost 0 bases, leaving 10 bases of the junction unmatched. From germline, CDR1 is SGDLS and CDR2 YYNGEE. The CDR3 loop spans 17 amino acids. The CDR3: CASSVEVLAGVWDTQYF. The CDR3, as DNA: TGTGCCAGCAGCGTAGAGGTCCTAGCGGGAGTTTGGGATACGCAGTATTTT.

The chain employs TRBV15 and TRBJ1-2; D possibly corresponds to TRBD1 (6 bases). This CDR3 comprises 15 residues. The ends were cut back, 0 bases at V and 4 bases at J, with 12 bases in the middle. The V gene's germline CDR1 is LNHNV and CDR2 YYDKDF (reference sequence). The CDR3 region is CATSRELRGSYGYTF. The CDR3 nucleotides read TGTGCCACCAGCAGAGAGCTCAGGGGCAGCTATGGCTACACCTTC.

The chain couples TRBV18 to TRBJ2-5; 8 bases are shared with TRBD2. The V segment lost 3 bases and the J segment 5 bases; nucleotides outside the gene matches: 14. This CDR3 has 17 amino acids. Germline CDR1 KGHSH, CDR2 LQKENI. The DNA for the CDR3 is TGTGCCAGCTCACCGCAAATCGGGACTAGGAATGCGGAGACCCAGTACTTC. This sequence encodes CASSPQIGTRNAETQYF.

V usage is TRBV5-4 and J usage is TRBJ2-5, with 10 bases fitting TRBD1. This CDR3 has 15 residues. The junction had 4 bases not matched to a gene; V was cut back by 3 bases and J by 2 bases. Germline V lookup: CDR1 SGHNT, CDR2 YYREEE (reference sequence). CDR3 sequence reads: CASSWDRGHQETQYF. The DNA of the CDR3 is TGTGCCAGCAGCTGGGACAGGGGACATCAAGAGACCCAGTACTTC.

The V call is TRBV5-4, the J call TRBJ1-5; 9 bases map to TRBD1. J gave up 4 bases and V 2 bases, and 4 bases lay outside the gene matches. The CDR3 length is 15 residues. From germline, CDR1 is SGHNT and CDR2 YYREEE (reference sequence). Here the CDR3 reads CASSLQGAINQPQHF. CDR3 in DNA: TGTGCCAGCAGCTTACAGGGGGCTATAAATCAGCCCCAGCATTTT.

The CDR3 spells CASSLIWVPGQLYEQYF. The CDR3 nucleotides read TGTGCCAGCAGCTTAATTTGGGTACCGGGACAACTCTACGAGCAGTACTTC. The chain couples TRBV7-8 to TRBJ2-7; perhaps TRBD1 as D (6 bases). The V gene's germline CDR1 is SGHVS and CDR2 FQNEAQ. The CDR3 spans 17 residues. V shed 2 bases and J shed 3 bases, with 20 bases lying between them. Variable domain in full (rest from reference TRBV7-8 and TRBJ2-7): GAGVSQSPRYKVAKRGQDVALRCDPISGHVSLFWYQQALGQGPEFLTYFQNEAQLDKSGLPSDRFFAERPEGSVSTLKIQRTQQEDSAVYLCASSLIWVPGQLYEQYFGPGTRLTVT.

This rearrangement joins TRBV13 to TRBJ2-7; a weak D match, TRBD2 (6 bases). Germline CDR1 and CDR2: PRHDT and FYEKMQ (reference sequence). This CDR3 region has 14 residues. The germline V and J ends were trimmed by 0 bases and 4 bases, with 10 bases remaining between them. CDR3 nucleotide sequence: TGTGCCAGCAGCTTAGGTTCTAGCGTTTACGAGCAGTACTTC. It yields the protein CASSLGSSVYEQYF.

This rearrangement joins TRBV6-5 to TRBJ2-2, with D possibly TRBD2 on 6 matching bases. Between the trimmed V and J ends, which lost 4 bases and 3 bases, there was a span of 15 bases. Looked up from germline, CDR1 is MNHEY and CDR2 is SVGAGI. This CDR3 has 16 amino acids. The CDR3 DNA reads TGTGCCAGCAGTTCAGTCTGGGGGGTCGACACCGGGGAGCTGTTTTTT. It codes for CASSSVWGVDTGELFF.

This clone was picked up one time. The DNA of the CDR3 is TGTGCCAGCCGGGAGGTGAGCTATGGCTACACCTTC. It encodes CASREVSYGYTF. This rearrangement joins TRBV2 to TRBJ1-2; D not resolved. The ends were cut back, 8 bases at V and 4 bases at J, with 11 bases in the middle. CDR1 SNHLY and CDR2 FYNNEI come from the germline V gene. The CDR3 length is 12 residues. Combining the CDR3 with reference TRBV2 and TRBJ1-2 gives the whole variable domain EPEVTQTPSHQVTQMGQEVILRCVPISNHLYFYWYRQILGQKVEFLVSFYNNEISEKSEIFDDQFSVERPDGSNFTLKIRSTKLEDSAMYFCASREVSYGYTFGSGTRLTVV.

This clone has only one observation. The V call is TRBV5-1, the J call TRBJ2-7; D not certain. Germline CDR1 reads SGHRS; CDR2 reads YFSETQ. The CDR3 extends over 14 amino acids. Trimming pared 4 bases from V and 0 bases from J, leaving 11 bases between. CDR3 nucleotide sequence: TGCGCCAGCAGCCCATTAGATTTCTCCTACGAGCAGTACTTC. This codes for CASSPLDFSYEQYF.

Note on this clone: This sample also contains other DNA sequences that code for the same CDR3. The CDR3 region is CASSLGTGGYEQYF. For the CDR3, the DNA is TGCGCCAGCAGCTTGGGGACCGGGGGCTACGAGCAGTACTTC. The genes are TRBV5-1 and TRBJ2-7; weak D call: TRBD2 (6 bases). The germline V gene has CDR1 SGHRS and CDR2 YFSETQ. CDR3 length equals 14 residues. The germline V and J ends were trimmed by 0 bases and 3 bases, with 10 bases remaining between them.

The DNA for the CDR3 is TGTGCCATCAGTGGGGACAGCATCACTGAAGCTTTCTTT. It translates to CAISGDSITEAFF. The chain uses TRBV10-3 and TRBJ1-1; 7 bases fit TRBD1. The CDR3 has 13 residues. Germline CDR1 is ENHRY and CDR2 is SYGVKD. After removal of 4 bases from V and 4 bases from J, the junction contained 3 bases not matched to a gene.

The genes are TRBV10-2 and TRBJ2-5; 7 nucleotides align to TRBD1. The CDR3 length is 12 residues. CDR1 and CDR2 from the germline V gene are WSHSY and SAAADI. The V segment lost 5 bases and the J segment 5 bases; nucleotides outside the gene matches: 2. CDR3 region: CASSPTGETQYF. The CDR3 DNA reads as TGCGCCAGCAGTCCGACAGGGGAGACCCAGTACTTC.

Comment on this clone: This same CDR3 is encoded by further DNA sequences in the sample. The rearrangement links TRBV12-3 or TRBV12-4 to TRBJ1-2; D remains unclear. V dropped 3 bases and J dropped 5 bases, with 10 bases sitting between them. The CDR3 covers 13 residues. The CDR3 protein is CASSLGDSYGYTF. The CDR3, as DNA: TGTGCCAGCAGTTTGGGAGACTCATATGGCTACACCTTC.

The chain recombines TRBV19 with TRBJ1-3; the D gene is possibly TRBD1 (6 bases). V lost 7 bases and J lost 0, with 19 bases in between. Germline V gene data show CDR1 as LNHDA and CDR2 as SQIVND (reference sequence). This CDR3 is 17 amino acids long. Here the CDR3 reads CASTSPYRVYSGNTIYF. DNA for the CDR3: TGTGCCAGTACATCCCCCTACAGGGTCTACTCTGGAAACACCATATATTTT. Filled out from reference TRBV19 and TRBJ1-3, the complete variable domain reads DGGITQSPKYLFRKEGQNVTLSCEQNLNHDAMYWYRQDPGQGLRLIYYSQIVNDFQKGDIAEGYSVSREKKESFPLTVTSAQKNPTAFYLCASTSPYRVYSGNTIYFGEGSWLTVV.

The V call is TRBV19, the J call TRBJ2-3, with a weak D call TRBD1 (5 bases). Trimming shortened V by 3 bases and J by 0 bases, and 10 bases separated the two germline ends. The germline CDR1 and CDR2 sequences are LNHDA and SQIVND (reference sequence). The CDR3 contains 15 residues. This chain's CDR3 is CASSIDRKSTDTQYF. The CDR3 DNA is TGTGCCAGTAGTATCGACAGAAAAAGCACAGATACGCAGTATTTT.

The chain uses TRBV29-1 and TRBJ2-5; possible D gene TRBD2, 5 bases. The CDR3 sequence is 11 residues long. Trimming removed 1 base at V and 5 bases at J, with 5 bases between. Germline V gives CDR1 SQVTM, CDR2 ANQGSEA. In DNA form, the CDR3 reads TGCAGCGTTGAAGGCGGGGAGACCCAGTACTTC. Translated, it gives CSVEGGETQYF.

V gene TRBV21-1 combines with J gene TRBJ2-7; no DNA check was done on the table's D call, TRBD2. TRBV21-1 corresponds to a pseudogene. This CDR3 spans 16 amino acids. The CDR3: CASSTRTSGTTYEQYF. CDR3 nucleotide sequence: TGTGCCAGCAGCACGCGGACTAGCGGGACCACCTACGAGCAGTACTTC.

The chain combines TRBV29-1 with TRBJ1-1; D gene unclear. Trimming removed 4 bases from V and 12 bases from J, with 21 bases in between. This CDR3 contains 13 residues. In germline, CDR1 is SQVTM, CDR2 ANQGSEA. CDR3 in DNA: TGCAGCGTTGTGAGGGCGGAAAATCACCCCTCTTTCTTT. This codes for CSVVRAENHPSFF.

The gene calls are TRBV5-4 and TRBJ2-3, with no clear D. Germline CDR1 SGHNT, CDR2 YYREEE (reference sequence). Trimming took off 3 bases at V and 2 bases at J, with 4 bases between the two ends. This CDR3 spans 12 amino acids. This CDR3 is CASSSSTDTQYF. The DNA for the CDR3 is TGTGCCAGCAGCTCTTCCACAGATACGCAGTATTTT.

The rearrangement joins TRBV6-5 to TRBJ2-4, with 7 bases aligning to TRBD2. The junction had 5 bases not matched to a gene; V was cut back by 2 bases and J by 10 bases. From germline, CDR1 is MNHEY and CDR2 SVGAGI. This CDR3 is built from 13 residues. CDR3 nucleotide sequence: TGTGCCAGCAGTTACCGATGGGAGGGAATTCAGTACTTC. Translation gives CASSYRWEGIQYF.

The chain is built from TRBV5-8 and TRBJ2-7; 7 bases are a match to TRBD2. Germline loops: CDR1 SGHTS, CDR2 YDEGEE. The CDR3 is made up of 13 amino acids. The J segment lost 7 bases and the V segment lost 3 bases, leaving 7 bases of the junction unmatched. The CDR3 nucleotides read TGTGCCAGCAGCTCAAGACTAGCCGGGGAGCAGTACTTC. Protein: CASSSRLAGEQYF.

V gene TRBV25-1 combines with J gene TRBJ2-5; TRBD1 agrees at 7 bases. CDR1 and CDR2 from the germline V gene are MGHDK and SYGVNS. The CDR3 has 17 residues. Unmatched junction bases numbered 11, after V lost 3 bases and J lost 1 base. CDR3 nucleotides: TGTGCCAGCAGTGACTTTGGGCCACAGGGGATCCAAGAGACCCAGTACTTC. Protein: CASSDFGPQGIQETQYF.

The CDR3 nucleotides are TGTGCCAGCAGTTTCTCCCCGACTAGCCTACCCATGGGTGAGCAGTTCTTC. Encoded protein: CASSFSPTSLPMGEQFF. The rearrangement uses TRBV27 and TRBJ2-1; 7 bases fit TRBD2. The CDR3 has 17 amino acids. Germline-derived CDR1 and CDR2 are MNHEY and SMNVEV (reference sequence). V lost 3 bases to trimming and J lost 9 bases; unmatched junction nucleotides: 17.